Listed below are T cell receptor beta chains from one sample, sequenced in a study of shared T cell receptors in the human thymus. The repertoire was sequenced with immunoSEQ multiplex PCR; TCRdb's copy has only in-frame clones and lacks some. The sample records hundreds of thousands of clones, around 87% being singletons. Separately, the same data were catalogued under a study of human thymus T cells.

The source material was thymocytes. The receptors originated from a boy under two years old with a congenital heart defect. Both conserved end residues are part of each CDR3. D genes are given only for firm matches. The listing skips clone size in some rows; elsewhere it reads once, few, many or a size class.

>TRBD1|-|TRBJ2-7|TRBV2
CASSEVPGPTGMAPYEQYF
TGTGCCAGCAGTGAAGTTCCTGGGCCGACAGGGATGGCCCCCTACGAGCAGTACTTC
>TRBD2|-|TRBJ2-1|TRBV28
CASGRGLAGWEQFF
TGTGCCAGCGGCCGGGGACTAGCGGGATGGGAGCAGTTCTTC
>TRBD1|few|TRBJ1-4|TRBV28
CASSSEDREGATNEKLFF
TGTGCCAGCAGTTCCGAGGACAGGGAGGGGGCAACTAATGAAAAACTGTTTTTT
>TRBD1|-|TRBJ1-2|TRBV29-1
CSVSQGAQGYTF
TGCAGCGTCTCCCAGGGGGCGCAGGGCTACACCTTC
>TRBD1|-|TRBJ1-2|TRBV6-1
CASSTGGFYGYTF
TGTGCCAGCAGTACAGGGGGCTTCTATGGCTACACCTTC
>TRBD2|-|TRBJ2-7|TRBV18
CASSPRFHLGLAGSYEQYF
TGTGCCAGCTCACCGAGATTTCATTTAGGTCTAGCGGGGTCCTACGAGCAGTACTTC
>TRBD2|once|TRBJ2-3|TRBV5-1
CASSLVLAGVTDTQYF
TGCGCCAGCAGCTTGGTACTAGCGGGAGTCACAGATACGCAGTATTTT
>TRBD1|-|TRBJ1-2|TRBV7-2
CASRYPGQGEGYGYTF
TGTGCCAGCAGATACCCGGGACAGGGTGAGGGCTATGGCTACACCTTC
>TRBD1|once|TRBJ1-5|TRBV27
CASSLSPAGGSQPQHF
TGTGCCAGCAGTTTATCGCCCGCAGGGGGTAGTCAGCCCCAGCATTTT
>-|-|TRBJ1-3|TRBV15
CATSRAGQPFHSGNTIYF
TGTGCCACCAGCAGAGCAGGACAGCCATTCCACTCTGGAAACACCATATATTTT
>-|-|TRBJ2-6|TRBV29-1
CSVDQPTGTGANVLTF
TGCAGCGTTGATCAACCGACGGGAACTGGGGCCAACGTCCTGACTTTC
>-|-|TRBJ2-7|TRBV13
CASSRRDFRYEQYF
TGTGCCAGCAGCCGCCGGGACTTCCGCTACGAGCAGTACTTC
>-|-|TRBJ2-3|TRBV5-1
CASSPSPLSASSTDTQYF
TGCGCCAGCAGCCCCTCCCCTCTCTCCGCGAGTAGCACAGATACGCAGTATTTT
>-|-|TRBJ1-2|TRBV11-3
CASSLGVRGVYGYTF
TGTGCCAGCAGCTTAGGGGTCAGGGGAGTCTATGGCTACACCTTC
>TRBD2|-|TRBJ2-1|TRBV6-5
CASSWERGDNEQFF
TGTGCCAGCAGTTGGGAGCGGGGGGATAATGAGCAGTTCTTC
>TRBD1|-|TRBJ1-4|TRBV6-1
CASRVDRGREEKLFF
TGTGCCAGCAGAGTAGACAGGGGGAGGGAGGAAAAACTGTTTTTT
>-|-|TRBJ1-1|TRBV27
CASSSTRLGGKSFF
TGTGCCAGCAGTTCAACCCGGTTGGGGGGGAAATCTTTCTTT
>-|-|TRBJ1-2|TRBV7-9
CASGSRSIPVYTF
TGTGCCAGCGGATCGCGGTCCATTCCCGTCTACACCTTC
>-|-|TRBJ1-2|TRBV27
CASSRDKKTNGYTF
TGTGCCAGCTCCCGGGACAAAAAGACTAATGGCTACACCTTC
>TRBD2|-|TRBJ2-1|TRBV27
CASSFRLAGVTFYNEQFF
TGTGCCAGCAGTTTTCGACTAGCGGGGGTGACATTTTATAATGAGCAGTTCTTC
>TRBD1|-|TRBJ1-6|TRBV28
CASSRKDRVNNSPLHF
TGTGCCAGCAGCCGAAAGGACAGGGTCAATAATTCACCCCTCCACTTT
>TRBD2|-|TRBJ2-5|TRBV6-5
CASSPPRGRETQYF
TGTGCCAGCAGTCCCCCTCGCGGGAGAGAGACCCAGTACTTC
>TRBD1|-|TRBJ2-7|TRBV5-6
CASSLASGSGQGSYEQYF
TGTGCCAGCAGCTTGGCGTCCGGGTCGGGACAGGGCTCCTACGAGCAGTACTTC
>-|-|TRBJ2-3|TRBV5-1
CASSLADQYDTDTQYF
TGCGCCAGCAGCTTGGCCGATCAGTATGACACAGATACGCAGTATTTT
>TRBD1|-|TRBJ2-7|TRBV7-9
CASSLGGQPYEQYF
TGTGCCAGCAGCTTAGGGGGACAGCCCTACGAGCAGTACTTC
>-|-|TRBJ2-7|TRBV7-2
CASKLGVTGNPNYEQYF
TGTGCCAGCAAACTCGGAGTAACAGGGAATCCCAACTACGAGCAGTACTTC
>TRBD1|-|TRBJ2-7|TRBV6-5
CASSPTGAYEQYF
TGTGCCAGCAGTCCGACAGGGGCCTACGAGCAGTACTTC
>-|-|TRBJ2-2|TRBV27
CASSSGDFGELFF
TGTGCCAGCAGTTCCGGGGACTTCGGGGAGCTGTTTTTT
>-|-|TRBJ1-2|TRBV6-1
CASSEGGGPGGYTF
TGTGCCAGCAGTGAGGGTGGAGGACCCGGTGGCTACACCTTC
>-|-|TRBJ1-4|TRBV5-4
CASSLGQKHATNEKLFF
TGTGCCAGCAGCCTCGGACAGAAGCATGCAACTAATGAAAAACTGTTTTTT
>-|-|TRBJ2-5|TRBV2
CASSVGGEVKETQYF
TGTGCCAGCAGTGTGGGGGGAGAGGTGAAAGAGACCCAGTACTTC
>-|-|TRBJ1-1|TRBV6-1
CASSGRNTEAFF
TGTGCCAGCAGTGGTAGGAACACTGAAGCTTTCTTT
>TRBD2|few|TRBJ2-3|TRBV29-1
CSVAPLAGRGDTQYF
TGCAGCGTTGCCCCGCTAGCGGGGAGAGGAGATACGCAGTATTTT
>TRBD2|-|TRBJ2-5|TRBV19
CASSIGAGGRQETQYF
TGTGCCAGTAGTATCGGGGCGGGAGGGCGTCAAGAGACCCAGTACTTC
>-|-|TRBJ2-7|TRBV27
CASSFFPGKLYEQYF
TGTGCCAGCAGTTTTTTCCCAGGGAAACTCTACGAGCAGTACTTC
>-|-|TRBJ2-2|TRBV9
CASSTLAGHTGELFF
TGTGCCAGCAGCACCCTGGCGGGGCACACCGGGGAGCTGTTTTTT
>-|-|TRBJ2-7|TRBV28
CASTCQQGNYEQYF
TGTGCCAGCACCTGCCAGCAGGGTAACTACGAGCAGTACTTC
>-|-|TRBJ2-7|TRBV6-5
CASSSRQGGYEQYF
TGTGCCAGCAGTTCCCGACAGGGAGGCTACGAGCAGTACTTC
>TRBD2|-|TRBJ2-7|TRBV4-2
CASSQGKAVGLAASEQYF
TGTGCCAGCAGCCAAGGAAAGGCGGTGGGACTAGCTGCTAGTGAGCAGTACTTC
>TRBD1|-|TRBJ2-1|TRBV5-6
CASSLDRGHYNEQFF
TGTGCCAGCAGCTTGGACAGGGGACATTACAATGAGCAGTTCTTC
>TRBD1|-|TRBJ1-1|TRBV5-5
CASSTGTVNTEAFF
TGTGCCAGCAGCACCGGGACAGTGAACACTGAAGCTTTCTTT
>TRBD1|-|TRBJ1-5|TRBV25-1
CASSDSIQGADQPQHF
TGTGCCAGCAGTGATTCCATACAGGGGGCGGATCAGCCCCAGCATTTT
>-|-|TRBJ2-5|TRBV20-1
CSATTETQYF
TGCAGTGCAACTACAGAGACCCAGTACTTC
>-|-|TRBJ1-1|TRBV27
CASSSWTDNTEAFF
TGTGCCAGCAGTTCCTGGACAGACAACACTGAAGCTTTCTTT
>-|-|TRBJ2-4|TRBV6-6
CASSPRTFKNIQYF
TGCGCCAGCAGCCCCCGGACTTTCAAAAACATTCAGTACTTC
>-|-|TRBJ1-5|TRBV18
CASSHYAGNQPQHF
TGTGCCAGCTCACACTATGCGGGCAATCAGCCCCAGCATTTT